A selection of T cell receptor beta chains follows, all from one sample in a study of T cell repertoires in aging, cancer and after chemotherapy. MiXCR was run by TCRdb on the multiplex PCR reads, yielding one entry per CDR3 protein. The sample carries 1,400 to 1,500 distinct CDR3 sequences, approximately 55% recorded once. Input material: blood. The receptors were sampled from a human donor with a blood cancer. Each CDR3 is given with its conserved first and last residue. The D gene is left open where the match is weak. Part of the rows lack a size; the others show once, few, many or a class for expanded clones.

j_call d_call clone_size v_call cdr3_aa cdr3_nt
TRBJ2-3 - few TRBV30 CAWSAGQGSTDTQYF TGTGCCTGGAGTGCGGGCCAGGGGTCCACAGATACGCAGTATTTT
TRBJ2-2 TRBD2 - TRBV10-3 CAIGLAGGSAGELFF TGTGCCATCGGACTAGCGGGAGGGTCGGCCGGGGAGCTGTTTTTT
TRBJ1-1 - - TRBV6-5 CASSPTGFEAFF TGTGCCAGCAGCCCAACCGGGTTTGAAGCTTTCTTT
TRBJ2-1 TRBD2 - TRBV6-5 CASMTSVYNEQFF TGTGCCAGCATGACTAGCGTCTACAATGAGCAGTTCTTC
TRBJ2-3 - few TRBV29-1 CSVGWGASTDTQYF TGCAGCGTTGGGTGGGGGGCCTCCACAGATACGCAGTATTTT
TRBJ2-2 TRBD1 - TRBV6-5 CASSDRGTGELFF TGTGCCAGCAGCGACAGGGGAACCGGGGAGCTGTTTTTT
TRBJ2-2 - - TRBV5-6 CASSWGGTMNTGELFF TGTGCCAGCAGCTGGGGTGGGACCATGAACACCGGGGAGCTGTTTTTT
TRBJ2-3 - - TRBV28 CASRGTSQTQYF TGTGCCAGCAGGGGTACTAGTCAAACGCAGTATTTT
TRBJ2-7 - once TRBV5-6 CASSLGWGSATVGEQYF TGTGCCAGCAGCTTGGGGTGGGGCTCCGCTACGGTGGGAGAGCAGTACTTC
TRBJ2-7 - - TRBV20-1 CSASFGREQYF TGCAGTGCTAGCTTTGGGCGGGAGCAGTACTTC
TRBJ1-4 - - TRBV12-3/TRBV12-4 CASSPWGFGELFF TGTGCCAGCAGTCCGTGGGGGTTTGGGGAACTGTTTTTT
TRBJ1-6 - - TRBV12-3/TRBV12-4 CASSFHNSPLHF TGTGCCAGCAGTTTTCACAATTCACCCCTCCACTTT
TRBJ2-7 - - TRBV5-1 CASSLGPEHEQYF TGCGCCAGCAGCTTGGGGCCGGAGCACGAGCAGTACTTC
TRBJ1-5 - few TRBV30 CAWTLGSNQPQHF TGTGCCTGGACTCTCGGTAGCAATCAGCCCCAGCATTTT
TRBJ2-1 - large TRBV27 CASSFRPGPDEQFF TGTGCCAGCAGTTTCCGCCCGGGACCGGATGAGCAGTTCTTC
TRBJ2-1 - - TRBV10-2 CASSQRGATNEQFF TGCGCCAGCAGCCAGCGAGGAGCGACCAATGAGCAGTTCTTC
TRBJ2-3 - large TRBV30 CAWSVLTTQYF TGTGCCTGGAGTGTACTTACTACGCAGTATTTT
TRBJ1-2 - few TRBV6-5 CASSYSSGAPGGYTF TGTGCCAGCAGTTACTCGAGTGGGGCCCCAGGAGGCTACACCTTC
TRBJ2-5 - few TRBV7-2 CASSLERRRETQYF TGTGCCAGCAGCTTAGAGAGAAGGAGAGAGACCCAGTACTTC
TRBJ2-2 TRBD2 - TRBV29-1 CSAGQGPSGRAGELFF TGCAGCGCCGGTCAGGGGCCTAGCGGGAGGGCCGGGGAGCTGTTTTTT
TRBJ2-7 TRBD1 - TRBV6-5 CASRRTGRYEQYF TGTGCCAGCAGGAGGACAGGGAGGTACGAGCAGTACTTC
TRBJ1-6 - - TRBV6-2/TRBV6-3 CASRREHGVDSPLHF TGTGCCAGCAGAAGGGAACACGGTGTGGATTCACCCCTCCACTTT
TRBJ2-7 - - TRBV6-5 CASSSQQGTNNEQYF TGTGCCAGCAGTTCGCAACAGGGAACTAACAACGAGCAGTACTTC
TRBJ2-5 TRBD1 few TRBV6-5 CASSSSQGRETQYF TGTGCCAGCAGTTCCTCACAGGGGCGGGAGACCCAGTACTTC
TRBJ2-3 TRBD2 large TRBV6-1 CASSEGVAGASDTQYF TGTGCCAGCAGTGAAGGGGTAGCGGGAGCAAGCGATACGCAGTATTTT
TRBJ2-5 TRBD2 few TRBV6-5 CASSYSRSSGYPETQYF TGTGCCAGCAGTTACTCGCGTTCTAGCGGGTACCCTGAGACCCAGTACTTC
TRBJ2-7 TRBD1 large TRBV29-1 CSVGTGLYEQYF TGCAGCGTTGGGACAGGGCTGTACGAGCAGTACTTC
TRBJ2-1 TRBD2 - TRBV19 CASSRGLLAGGWFF TGTGCCAGTAGTAGAGGCTTACTTGCGGGAGGTTGGTTCTTC
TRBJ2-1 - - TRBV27 CASSWTFGNEQFF TGTGCCAGCAGTTGGACGTTTGGGAATGAGCAGTTCTTC
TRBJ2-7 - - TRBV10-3 CAIRRRDSYEQYF TGTGCCATCAGACGAAGGGACTCCTACGAGCAGTACTTC
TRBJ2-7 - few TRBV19 CASSERGYEQYF TGTGCCAGTAGCGAGAGGGGCTACGAGCAGTACTTC
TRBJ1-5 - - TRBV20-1 CSARRTQPQHF TGCAGTGCTAGACGGACCCAGCCCCAGCATTTT
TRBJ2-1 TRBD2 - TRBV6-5 CASISSGGGAWEQFF TGTGCCAGCATCTCCTCCGGCGGGGGGGCTTGGGAGCAGTTCTTC
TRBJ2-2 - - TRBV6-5 CASSYPPEGRLAGELFF TGTGCCAGCAGTTACCCCCCAGAGGGGCGGTTAGCCGGGGAGCTGTTTTTT
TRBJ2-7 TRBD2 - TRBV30 CAWSKSGRGYEQYF TGTGCCTGGAGTAAAAGCGGGAGAGGCTACGAGCAGTACTTC
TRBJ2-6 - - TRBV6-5 CASSWGNSGANVLTF TGTGCCAGCAGTTGGGGGAACTCTGGGGCCAACGTCCTGACTTTC
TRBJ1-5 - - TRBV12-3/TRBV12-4 CASSFGATVQPQHF TGTGCCAGCAGTTTCGGGGCGACAGTTCAGCCCCAGCATTTT
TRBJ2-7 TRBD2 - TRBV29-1 CSVDSGGGIYEQYF TGCAGCGTTGATAGCGGGGGAGGTATCTACGAGCAGTACTTC
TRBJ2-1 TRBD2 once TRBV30 CDWARAGGDEQFF TGTGACTGGGCGCGAGCGGGAGGGGATGAGCAGTTCTTC
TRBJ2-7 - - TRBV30 CAWSPSPRTQYF TGTGCCTGGAGTCCCTCCCCTCGTACGCAGTACTTC
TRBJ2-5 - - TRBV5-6 CASSLAWEETQYF TGTGCCAGCAGCTTGGCTTGGGAGGAGACCCAGTACTTC
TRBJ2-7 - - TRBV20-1 CSARSSGRYEQYF TGCAGTGCTAGATCAAGCGGCCGCTACGAGCAGTACTTC
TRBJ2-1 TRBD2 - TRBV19 CASSKVAGPYNEQFF TGTGCCAGTAGTAAAGTAGCGGGACCTTACAATGAGCAGTTCTTC
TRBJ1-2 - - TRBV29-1 CSVEVSGPSIYGYTF TGCAGCGTTGAAGTTTCTGGGCCCTCGATTTATGGCTACACCTTC
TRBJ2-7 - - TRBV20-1 CSAPPSGEIHEQYF TGCAGTGCCCCCCCTTCAGGGGAGATCCACGAGCAGTACTTC
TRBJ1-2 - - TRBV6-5 CASSLMQLPYTF TGTGCCAGCAGTTTGATGCAGCTACCCTACACCTTC
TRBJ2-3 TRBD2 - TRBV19 CASSIVPRGGTDTQYF TGTGCCAGTAGTATAGTCCCGCGGGGGGGCACAGATACGCAGTATTTT
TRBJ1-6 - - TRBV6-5 CASSHPTGPTGSPLHF TGTGCCAGCAGCCACCCTACCGGGCCCACGGGGTCACCCCTCCACTTT
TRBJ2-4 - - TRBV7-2 CASSLADRGRTQAKNIQYF TGTGCCAGCAGCTTAGCCGACCGGGGCCGAACACAAGCCAAAAACATTCAGTACTTC
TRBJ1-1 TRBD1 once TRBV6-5 CASSFDRANTEAFF TGTGCCAGCAGTTTTGACAGGGCGAACACTGAAGCTTTCTTT
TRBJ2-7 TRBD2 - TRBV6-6 CASSSRTSGEQYF TGTGCCAGCAGTTCCAGGACTAGCGGTGAGCAGTACTTC
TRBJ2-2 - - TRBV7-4 CASSLLPPGDGELFF TGTGCCAGCAGCTTGCTCCCTCCGGGGGACGGGGAGCTGTTTTTT
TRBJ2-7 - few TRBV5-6 CASTSPRTGDYEQYF TGTGCCAGCACTTCCCCCCGCACAGGTGACTACGAGCAGTACTTC